The 8 T cell receptor beta chains below were found in one sample sequenced in a study of T-cell reconstitution after alpha-beta-depleted transplantation in children (dated by TCRdb to about 2016). The library came from PCR. Instrument on record: Illumina HiSeq 2500. Molecular barcoding was employed in the preparation of TCR libraries, with unique molecular identifiers being used to normalize TCRbeta repertoire quantification. In-frame beta chains were kept once TCRdb had trimmed the public reads at Q25 with fastp and called clones with MiXCR. Records with the same CDR3 protein are collapsed into one entry carrying the most frequent genes and DNA. The sample table lists over 150,000 distinct CDR3 sequences, 14% to 15% of them with a count of one. The leading ten clones occupy about 13% of the sample. Sequencing used PBMCs from the stem cell graft donor, obtained from the stem cell graft. These receptors were taken from a human donor who donated a stem cell graft to a child with acute lymphoblastic leukemia.

There are a few counts of this clonotype. The rearrangement joins TRBV6-1 to TRBJ2-1; TRBD2 aligns across 9 bases. The CDR3 loop spans 19 amino acids. The germline V gene has CDR1 MNHNS and CDR2 SASEGT. J gave up 0 bases and V 4 bases, and 13 bases lay outside the gene matches. The CDR3, as DNA: TGTGCCAGCAGTGTCATTATGGGCGGGAGGGCAAGCTCCTACAATGAGCAGTTCTTC. Translated, it gives CASSVIMGGRASSYNEQFF.

This clonotype has more than one count but fewer than ten. The chain employs TRBV7-6 and TRBJ2-5; 8 bases map to TRBD1. J gave up 2 bases and V 4 bases, and 6 bases lay outside the gene matches. Germline V gives CDR1 SGHVS, CDR2 FNYEAQ. This CDR3 comprises 15 residues. The CDR3 here is CASSSQGVTQETQYF. The CDR3, as DNA: TGTGCCAGCAGCTCACAGGGGGTGACACAAGAGACCCAGTACTTC.

The J gene is TRBJ2-7, the V gene TRBV7-2; the match to TRBD1 covers 8 bases. The germline CDR1 and CDR2 sequences are SGHTA and FQGNSA. V lost 5 bases and J lost 0; bases outside the gene matches: 6. The CDR3 contains 15 residues. CDR3 sequence: CASSPGQELSYEQYF. CDR3 nucleotides: TGTGCCAGCAGCCCGGGACAGGAGCTCTCCTACGAGCAGTACTTC.

This clonotype has at least ten counts. V usage is TRBV12-3 or TRBV12-4 and J usage is TRBJ2-2, with D maybe TRBD2 (5 bases). The CDR3 has 13 amino acids. V gave up 5 bases and J gave up 9 bases, with 13 bases separating them. The CDR3 reads CASSVLAPRELFF. The CDR3 coding sequence is TGTGCCAGCAGTGTCCTAGCACCGAGGGAGCTGTTTTTT.

This clonotype has only a few counts. The conserved final phenylalanine or tryptophan is absent from the CDR3, which likely points to a read error. The DNA is left out, because the CDR3 cannot be placed on it with certainty; the CDR3 is given as TCRdb lists it. This chain connects TRBV5-1 to TRBJ2-1. With termini counted, the CDR3 has 12 amino acids. CDR1 is SGHRS, CDR2 YFSETQ, per germline. The CDR3 loop reads CASSFKGEQFFR.

In its sample, this clonotype was seen once. This clone may be a read error of a much larger clone one base away. The chain is built from TRBV19 and TRBJ2-1; TRBD2 matches at 12 bases. Trimming removed 4 bases from V and 9 bases from J; junction bases left unmatched: 10. The germline CDR1 and CDR2 sequences are LNHDA and SQIVND (reference sequence). The CDR3 spans 16 residues. CDR3 nucleotide sequence: TGTGCCAGTAGTAGTCAGAGACTAGCGGGAGAGGCTGAGCAGTTCTTC. It is translated as CASSSQRLAGEAEQFF.

This clonotype occurred many times. V usage is TRBV6-5 and J usage is TRBJ2-5; D remains unclear. Germline V gene lookup returns CDR1 MNHEY and CDR2 SVGAGI. Trimming pared 4 bases from V and 5 bases from J, leaving 14 bases between. This CDR3 is built from 14 residues. The CDR3 region has the DNA TGTGCCAGCAGTTCCGAACTCCTCCTGGAGACCCAGTACTTC. It is translated as CASSSELLLETQYF.

This clonotype was counted many times. The genes are TRBV28 and TRBJ2-5; 9 bases are shared with TRBD2. The junction had 9 bases not matched to a gene; V was cut back by 5 bases and J by 2 bases. CDR3 length equals 16 residues. The germline gives CDR1 MDHEN, CDR2 SYDVKM. CDR3 in amino acids: CASSTLAGVRQETQYF. CDR3 nucleotides: TGTGCCAGCAGTACCTTAGCGGGAGTGCGGCAAGAGACCCAGTACTTC.